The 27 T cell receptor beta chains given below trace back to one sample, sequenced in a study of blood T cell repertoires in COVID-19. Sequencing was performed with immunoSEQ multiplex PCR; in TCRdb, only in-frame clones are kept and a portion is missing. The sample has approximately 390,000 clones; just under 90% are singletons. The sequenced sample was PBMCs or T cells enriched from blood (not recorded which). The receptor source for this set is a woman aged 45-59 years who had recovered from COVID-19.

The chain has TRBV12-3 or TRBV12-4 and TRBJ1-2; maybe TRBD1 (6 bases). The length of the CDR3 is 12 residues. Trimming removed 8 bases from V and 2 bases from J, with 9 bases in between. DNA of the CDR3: TGTGCCAGCGGACAGCCAAACTATGGCTACACCTTC. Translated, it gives CASGQPNYGYTF.

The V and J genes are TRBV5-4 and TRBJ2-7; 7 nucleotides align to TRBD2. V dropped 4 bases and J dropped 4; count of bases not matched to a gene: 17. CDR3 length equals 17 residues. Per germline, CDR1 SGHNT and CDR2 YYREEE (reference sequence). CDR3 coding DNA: TGTGCCAGCAGCCCCCTAGCAAGCGGGACCTACGGGTACGAGCAGTACTTC. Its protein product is CASSPLASGTYGYEQYF. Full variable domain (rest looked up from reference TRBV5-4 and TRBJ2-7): ETGVTQSPTHLIKTRGQQVTLRCSSQSGHNTVSWYQQALGQGPQFIFQYYREEENGRGNFPPRFSGLQFPNYSSELNVNALELDDSALYLCASSPLASGTYGYEQYFGPGTRLTVT.

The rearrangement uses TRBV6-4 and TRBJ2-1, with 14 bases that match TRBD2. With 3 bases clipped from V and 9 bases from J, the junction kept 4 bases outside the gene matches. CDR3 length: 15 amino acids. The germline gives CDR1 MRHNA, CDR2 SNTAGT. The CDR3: CASSERLAGGAEQFF. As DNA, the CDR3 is TGTGCCAGCAGTGAAAGACTAGCGGGGGGGGCTGAGCAGTTCTTC.

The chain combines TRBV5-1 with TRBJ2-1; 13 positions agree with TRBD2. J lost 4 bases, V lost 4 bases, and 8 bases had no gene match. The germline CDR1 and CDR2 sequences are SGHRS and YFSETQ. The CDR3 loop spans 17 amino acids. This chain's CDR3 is CASSPETSGGIYNEQFF. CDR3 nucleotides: TGCGCCAGCAGCCCGGAGACTAGCGGGGGGATTTACAATGAGCAGTTCTTC. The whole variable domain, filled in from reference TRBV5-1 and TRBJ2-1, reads KAGVTQTPRYLIKTRGQQVTLSCSPISGHRSVSWYQQTPGQGLQFLFEYFSETQRNKGNFPGRFSGRQFSNSRSEMNVSTLELGDSALYLCASSPETSGGIYNEQFFGPGTRLTVL.

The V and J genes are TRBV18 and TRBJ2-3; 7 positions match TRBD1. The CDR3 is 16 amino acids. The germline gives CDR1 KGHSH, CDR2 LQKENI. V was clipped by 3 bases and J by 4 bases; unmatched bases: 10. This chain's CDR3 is CASSPPRLQGADTQYF. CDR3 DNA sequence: TGTGCCAGCTCACCCCCTCGTCTGCAGGGGGCAGATACGCAGTATTTT. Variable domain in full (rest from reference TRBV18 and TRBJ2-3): NAGVMQNPRHLVRRRGQEARLRCSPMKGHSHVYWYRQLPEEGLKFMVYLQKENIIDESGMPKERFSAEFPKEGPSILRIQQVVRGDSAAYFCASSPPRLQGADTQYFGPGTRLTVL.

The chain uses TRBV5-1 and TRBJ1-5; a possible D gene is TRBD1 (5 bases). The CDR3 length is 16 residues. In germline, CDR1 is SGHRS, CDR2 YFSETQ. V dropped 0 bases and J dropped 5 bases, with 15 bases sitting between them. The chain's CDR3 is CASSLAPGGGDQPQHF. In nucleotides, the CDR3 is TGCGCCAGCAGCTTGGCACCGGGGGGTGGGGATCAGCCCCAGCATTTT.

CDR3 in amino acids: CASSLALAGNTIYF. The CDR3 nucleotides are TGTGCCAGCAGCTTGGCCTTGGCTGGAAACACCATATATTTT. The rearrangement links TRBV7-9 to TRBJ1-3; D unresolved. The CDR3 is made up of 14 amino acids. The V gene lost 3 bases and the J gene lost 2 bases, with 8 bases spanning the gap. Germline V CDR1 and CDR2: SEHNR, FQNEAQ (reference sequence).

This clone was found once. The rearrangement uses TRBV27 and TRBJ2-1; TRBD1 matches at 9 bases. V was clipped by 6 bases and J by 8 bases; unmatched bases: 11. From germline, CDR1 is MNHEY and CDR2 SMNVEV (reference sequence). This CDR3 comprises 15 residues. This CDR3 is CASSSDRGVVDEQFF. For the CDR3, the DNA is TGTGCCAGCAGCTCGGACAGGGGTGTTGTAGATGAGCAGTTCTTC.

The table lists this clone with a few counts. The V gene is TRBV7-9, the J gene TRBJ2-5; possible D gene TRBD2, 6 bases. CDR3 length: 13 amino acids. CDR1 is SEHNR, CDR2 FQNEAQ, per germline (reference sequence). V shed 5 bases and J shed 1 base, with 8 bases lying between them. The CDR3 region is CASSQAGQETQYF. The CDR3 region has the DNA TGTGCCAGCAGCCAAGCGGGCCAAGAGACCCAGTACTTC.

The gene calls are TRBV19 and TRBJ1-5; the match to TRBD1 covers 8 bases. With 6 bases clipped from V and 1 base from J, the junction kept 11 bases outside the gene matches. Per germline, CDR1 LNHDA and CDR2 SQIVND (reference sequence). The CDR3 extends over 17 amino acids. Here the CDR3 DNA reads TGTGCCAGTAGCACCGCCCCGACAGGGGCAAGCAATCAGCCCCAGCATTTT. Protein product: CASSTAPTGASNQPQHF.

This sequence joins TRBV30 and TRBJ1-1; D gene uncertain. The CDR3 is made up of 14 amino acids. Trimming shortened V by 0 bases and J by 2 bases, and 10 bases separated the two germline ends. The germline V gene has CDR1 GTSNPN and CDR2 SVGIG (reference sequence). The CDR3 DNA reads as TGTGCCTGGAGTGTAGCCAACTTAAACACTGAAGCTTTCTTT. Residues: CAWSVANLNTEAFF.

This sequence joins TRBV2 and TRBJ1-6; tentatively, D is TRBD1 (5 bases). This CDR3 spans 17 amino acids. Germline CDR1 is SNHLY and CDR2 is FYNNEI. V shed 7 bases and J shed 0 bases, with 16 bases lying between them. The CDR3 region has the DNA TGTGCCAGCACCAGCGGGGGGGACTTCTCCTATAATTCACCCCTCCACTTT. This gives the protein CASTSGGDFSYNSPLHF.

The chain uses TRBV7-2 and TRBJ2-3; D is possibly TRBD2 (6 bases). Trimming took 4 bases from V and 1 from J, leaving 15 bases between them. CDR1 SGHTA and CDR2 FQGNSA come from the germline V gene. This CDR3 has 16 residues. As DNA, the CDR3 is TGTGCCAGCAGCTCCAGACTAGTTGGTGGCACAGATACGCAGTATTTT. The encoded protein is CASSSRLVGGTDTQYF.

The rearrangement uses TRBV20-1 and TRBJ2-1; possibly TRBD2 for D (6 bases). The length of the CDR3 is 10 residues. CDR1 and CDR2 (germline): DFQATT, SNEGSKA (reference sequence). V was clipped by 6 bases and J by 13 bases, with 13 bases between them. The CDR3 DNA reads TGCAGTGCCCCGGGCGGGGTACAGTTCTTC. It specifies CSAPGGVQFF.

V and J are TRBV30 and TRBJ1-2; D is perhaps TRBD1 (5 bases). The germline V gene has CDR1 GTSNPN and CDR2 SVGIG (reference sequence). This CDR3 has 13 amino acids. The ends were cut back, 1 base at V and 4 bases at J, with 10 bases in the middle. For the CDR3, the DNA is TGTGCCTGGAGTGAAGGACACCTCTATGGCTACACCTTC. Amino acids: CAWSEGHLYGYTF.

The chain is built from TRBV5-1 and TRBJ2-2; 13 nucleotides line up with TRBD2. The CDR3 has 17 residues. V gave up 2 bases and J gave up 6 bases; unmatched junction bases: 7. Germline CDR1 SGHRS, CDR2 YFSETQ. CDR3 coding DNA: TGCGCCAGCAGCTTAGGGACTAGCGGGACTTTTGCCGGGGAGCTGTTTTTT. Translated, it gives CASSLGTSGTFAGELFF.

CDR3: CASSLRSRRSKGYTF. CDR3 nucleotide sequence: TGTGCCAGCAGCTTGCGGTCGCGAAGAAGTAAGGGCTACACCTTC. This chain links TRBV5-8 with TRBJ1-2; D unclear. V lost 1 base and J 8 bases, leaving 18 bases between the germline ends. Germline V gene data show CDR1 as SGHTS and CDR2 as YDEGEE. The CDR3 totals 15 residues.

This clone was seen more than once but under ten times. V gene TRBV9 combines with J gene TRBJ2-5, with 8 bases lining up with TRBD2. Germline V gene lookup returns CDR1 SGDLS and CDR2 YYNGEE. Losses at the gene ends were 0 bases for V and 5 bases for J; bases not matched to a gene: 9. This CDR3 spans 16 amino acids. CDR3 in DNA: TGTGCCAGCAGCGTAGGGGCGGGGGGCCTTTACGAGACCCAGTACTTC. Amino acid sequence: CASSVGAGGLYETQYF.

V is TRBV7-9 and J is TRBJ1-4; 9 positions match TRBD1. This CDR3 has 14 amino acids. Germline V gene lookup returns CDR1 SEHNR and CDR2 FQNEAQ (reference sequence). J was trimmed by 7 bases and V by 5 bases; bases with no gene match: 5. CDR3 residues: CASSVGQGREKLFF. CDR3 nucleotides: TGTGCCAGCAGCGTGGGACAGGGCCGTGAAAAACTGTTTTTT.

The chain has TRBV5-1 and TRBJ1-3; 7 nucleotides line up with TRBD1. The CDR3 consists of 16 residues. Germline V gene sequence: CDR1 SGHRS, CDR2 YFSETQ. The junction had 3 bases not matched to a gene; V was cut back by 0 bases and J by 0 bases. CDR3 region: CASSLGDRLSGNTIYF. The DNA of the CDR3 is TGCGCCAGCAGCTTGGGGGACAGACTCTCTGGAAACACCATATATTTT.

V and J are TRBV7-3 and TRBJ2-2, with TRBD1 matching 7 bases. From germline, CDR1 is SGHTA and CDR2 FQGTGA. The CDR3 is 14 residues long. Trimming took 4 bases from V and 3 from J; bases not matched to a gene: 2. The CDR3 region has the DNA TGTGCCAGCAGCTGGGACAGATACACCGGGGAGCTGTTTTTT. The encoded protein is CASSWDRYTGELFF.

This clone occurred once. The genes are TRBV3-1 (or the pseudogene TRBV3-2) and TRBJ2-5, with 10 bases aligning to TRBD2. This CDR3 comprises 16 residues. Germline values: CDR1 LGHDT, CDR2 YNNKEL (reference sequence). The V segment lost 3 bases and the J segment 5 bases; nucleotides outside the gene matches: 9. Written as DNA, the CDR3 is TGTGCCAGCAGCCAGGGGAGCGGGGGGGCTTCCGAGACCCAGTACTTC. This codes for CASSQGSGGASETQYF.

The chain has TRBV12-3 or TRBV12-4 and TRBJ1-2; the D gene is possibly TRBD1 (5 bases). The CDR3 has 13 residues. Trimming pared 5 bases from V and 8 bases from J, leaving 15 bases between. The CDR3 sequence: CASSPTETEGYTF. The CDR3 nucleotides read TGTGCCAGCAGTCCGACAGAGACGGAGGGCTACACCTTC.

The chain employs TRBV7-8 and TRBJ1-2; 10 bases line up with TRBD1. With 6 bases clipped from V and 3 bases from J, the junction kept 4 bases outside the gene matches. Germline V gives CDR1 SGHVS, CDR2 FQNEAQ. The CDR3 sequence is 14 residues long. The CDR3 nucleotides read TGTGCCAGCAGTCCTGGACAGGGGGACTATGGCTACACCTTC. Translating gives CASSPGQGDYGYTF. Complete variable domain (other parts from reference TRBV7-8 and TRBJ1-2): GAGVSQSPRYKVAKRGQDVALRCDPISGHVSLFWYQQALGQGPEFLTYFQNEAQLDKSGLPSDRFFAERPEGSVSTLKIQRTQQEDSAVYLCASSPGQGDYGYTFGSGTRLTVV.

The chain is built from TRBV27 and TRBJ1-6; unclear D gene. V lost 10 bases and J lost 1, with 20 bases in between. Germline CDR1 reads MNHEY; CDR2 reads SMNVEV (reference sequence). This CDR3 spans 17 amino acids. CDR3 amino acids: CATAFIWGGSYNSPLHF. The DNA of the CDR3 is TGTGCCACCGCCTTCATTTGGGGAGGGTCCTATAATTCACCCCTCCACTTT.

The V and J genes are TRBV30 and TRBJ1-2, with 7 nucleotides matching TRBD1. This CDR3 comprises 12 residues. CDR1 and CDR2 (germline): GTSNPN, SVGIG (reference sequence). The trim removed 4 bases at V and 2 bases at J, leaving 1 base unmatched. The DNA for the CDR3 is TGTGCCTGGATGACAGGGAACTATGGCTACACCTTC. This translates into CAWMTGNYGYTF.

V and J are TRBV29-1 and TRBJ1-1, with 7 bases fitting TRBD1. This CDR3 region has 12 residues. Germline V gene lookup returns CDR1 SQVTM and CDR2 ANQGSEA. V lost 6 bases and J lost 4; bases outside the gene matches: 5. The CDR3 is CSVNRGGTEAFF. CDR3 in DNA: TGCAGCGTCAACAGGGGAGGCACTGAAGCTTTCTTT.